The 23 T cell receptor beta chains below were found in one sample sequenced in a study of Ad26.COV2.S vaccination and SARS-CoV-2 variants. Data came from immunoSEQ multiplex PCR; TCRdb stores just in-frame clones and leaves some out. This repertoire shows some 190,000 clones, about 83% found once; its top ten account for about 5.5%. The sample in question was peripheral blood, obtained after recovery from COVID-19. Every receptor here comes from a human donor who had recovered from COVID-19.

Written as DNA, the CDR3 is TGTGCCAGCAGTTACGGGACAGATAGCACAGATACGCAGTATTTT. It is translated as CASSYGTDSTDTQYF. The chain combines TRBV27 with TRBJ2-3; 7 bases align to TRBD1. This CDR3 has 15 amino acids. J was trimmed by 0 bases and V by 4 bases; bases with no gene match: 4. Germline V lookup: CDR1 MNHEY, CDR2 SMNVEV (reference sequence).

The genes are TRBV7-2 and TRBJ2-7; 7 bases agree with TRBD2. This CDR3 spans 14 amino acids. Trimming at V came to 4 bases and at J to 7 bases, leaving 10 bases not matched to a gene. CDR1 and CDR2 from the germline V gene are SGHTA and FQGNSA. The CDR3 bases are TGTGCCAGCAGCTCCGGACTAGGGGTCAGGGAGCAGTACTTC. Encoded protein: CASSSGLGVREQYF.

The chain carries TRBV7-9 and TRBJ2-1; 11 nucleotides match TRBD2. The J segment lost 4 bases and the V segment lost 5 bases, leaving 4 bases of the junction unmatched. The germline V gene encodes CDR1 SEHNR and CDR2 FQNEAQ (reference sequence). The CDR3 sequence is 15 residues long. The CDR3 sequence is CASSIGTSGYNEQFF. In DNA, the CDR3 is TGTGCCAGCAGCATCGGGACTAGCGGTTACAATGAGCAGTTCTTC. The variable domain in full, completed from reference TRBV7-9 and TRBJ2-1, reads DTGVSQNPRHKITKRGQNVTFRCDPISEHNRLYWYRQTLGQGPEFLTYFQNEAQLEKSRLLSDRFSAERPKGSFSTLEIQRTEQGDSAMYLCASSIGTSGYNEQFFGPGTRLTVL.

V is TRBV7-9 and J is TRBJ1-2; no firm D call. This CDR3 comprises 15 residues. Germline lookup yields CDR1 SEHNR and CDR2 FQNEAQ (reference sequence). V lost 1 base, J lost 4 bases, and 13 bases lay in between. CDR3 sequence: CASSLDEGWLYGYTF. CDR3 DNA: TGTGCCAGCAGCTTAGACGAGGGTTGGCTCTATGGCTACACCTTC.

This chain joins TRBV11-3 and TRBJ2-3; D gene unclear. The V end lost 1 base, the J end lost 7 bases, and 9 bases lay between the germline ends. Germline V gene data show CDR1 as SGHNT and CDR2 as YENEEA. The CDR3 runs to 13 residues. The CDR3 loop is CASSLGAPNTQYF. CDR3 coding DNA: TGTGCCAGCAGCTTAGGAGCCCCAAATACGCAGTATTTT.

This chain uses TRBV25-1 with TRBJ2-2; D may be TRBD1 (6 bases). Trimming removed 8 bases at V and 6 bases at J, with 22 bases between. Germline assignment: CDR1 MGHDK and CDR2 SYGVNS. The CDR3 spans 16 residues. In DNA, the CDR3 is TGTGCCAGCGCCACCCCCACAGGGTTTGATTCCGGGGAGCTGTTTTTT. Translation gives CASATPTGFDSGELFF.

J is TRBJ1-2 and V is TRBV5-4, with D uncertain. Trimming stripped 4 bases from V and 7 bases from J, with 17 bases between. The CDR3 runs 14 residues. Looked up from germline, CDR1 is SGHNT and CDR2 is YYREEE (reference sequence). The DNA for the CDR3 is TGTGCCAGCAGCCCGCCCCTAGATATCCGTGGCTACACCTTC. Protein: CASSPPLDIRGYTF.

This clone was detected a few times. The chain is built from TRBV20-1 and TRBJ2-1; 10 positions agree with TRBD2. The V segment lost 3 bases and the J segment 0 bases; nucleotides outside the gene matches: 14. Germline CDR1 DFQATT, CDR2 SNEGSKA (reference sequence). There are 19 residues in the CDR3. CDR3 bases: TGCAGTGCTAGTCTCGATAGCGGGAGGTTCGGGGGCTCCTACAATGAGCAGTTCTTC. Its translation is CSASLDSGRFGGSYNEQFF.

The CDR3 nucleotides are TGTGCCTGGAGTGTAAAACAGGGAAGACATCGGGCCGGGGAGCTGTTTTTT. This translates into CAWSVKQGRHRAGELFF. The V and J genes are TRBV30 and TRBJ2-2; tentative D call: TRBD1 (6 bases). Per the germline V gene, CDR1 is GTSNPN and CDR2 is SVGIG (reference sequence). CDR3 length equals 17 residues. The V gene lost 0 bases and the J gene lost 6 bases, with 20 bases spanning the gap.

V and J are TRBV11-2 and TRBJ2-3; TRBD1 or TRBD2 may be the D gene (5 bases each). There are 14 residues in the CDR3. Germline CDR1 and CDR2: SGHAT and FQNNGV. V lost 1 base to trimming and J lost 6 bases, with 11 bases between them. The CDR3 coding sequence is TGTGCCAGCAGCTTAGCGGGGCGAAGGGATACGCAGTATTTT. Its translation is CASSLAGRRDTQYF.

The rearrangement uses TRBV14 and TRBJ2-7; the D is unclear. CDR3 length: 15 residues. Trimming took 0 bases from V and 0 from J, leaving 9 bases between them. In germline, CDR1 is SGHDN, CDR2 FVKESK. CDR3 sequence (DNA): TGTGCCAGCAGCCAAGAAAGGCACAGCTCCTACGAGCAGTACTTC. Its translation is CASSQERHSSYEQYF.

The V and J genes are TRBV2 and TRBJ1-2; possibly TRBD1 for D (6 bases). CDR1 SNHLY and CDR2 FYNNEI come from the germline V gene. This CDR3 contains 13 residues. The V end lost 6 bases, the J end lost 6 bases, and 14 bases lay between the germline ends. Here the CDR3 DNA reads TGTGCCAGCAGCCGCCGGGGGGGCGATGGCTACACCTTC. Its translation is CASSRRGGDGYTF. Variable domain in full (rest from reference TRBV2 and TRBJ1-2): EPEVTQTPSHQVTQMGQEVILRCVPISNHLYFYWYRQILGQKVEFLVSFYNNEISEKSEIFDDQFSVERPDGSNFTLKIRSTKLEDSAMYFCASSRRGGDGYTFGSGTRLTVV.

The chain has TRBV2 and TRBJ2-2; 10 nucleotides match TRBD1. V dropped 6 bases and J dropped 5; count of bases not matched to a gene: 3. The CDR3 spans 14 residues. Germline CDR1 SNHLY, CDR2 FYNNEI. CDR3 coding DNA: TGTGCCAGCAGCTGGGACAGGGGAACCGGGGAGCTGTTTTTT. It encodes CASSWDRGTGELFF. Full variable domain (missing parts from reference TRBV2 and TRBJ2-2): EPEVTQTPSHQVTQMGQEVILRCVPISNHLYFYWYRQILGQKVEFLVSFYNNEISEKSEIFDDQFSVERPDGSNFTLKIRSTKLEDSAMYFCASSWDRGTGELFFGEGSRLTVL.

This chain connects TRBV7-2 to TRBJ1-1; possibly TRBD1 for D (5 bases). The V end lost 5 bases, the J end lost 1 base, and 11 bases lay between the germline ends. CDR1 is SGHTA, CDR2 FQGNSA, per germline. This CDR3 contains 14 residues. The CDR3 DNA sequence: TGTGCCAGCAGCAGAGGGGCAGGGAACACTGAAGCTTTCTTT. Its protein product is CASSRGAGNTEAFF.

The chain couples TRBV3-1 (or the pseudogene TRBV3-2) to TRBJ1-1; 9 bases agree with TRBD1. The V and J ends lost 4 bases and 3 bases, in that order; junction bases with no gene match: 3. CDR3 length: 14 amino acids. CDR1 LGHDT and CDR2 YNNKEL come from the germline V gene (reference sequence). In DNA form, the CDR3 reads TGTGCCAGCAGCCCAACAGGGGGCTACACTGAAGCTTTCTTT. Translating it yields CASSPTGGYTEAFF.

V is TRBV11-2 and J is TRBJ2-2; D ambiguous. Germline assignment: CDR1 SGHAT and CDR2 FQNNGV. This CDR3 is 15 amino acids long. V dropped 5 bases and J dropped 3 bases, with 13 bases sitting between them. The CDR3 loop reads CASSLDPKDTGELFF. For the CDR3, the DNA is TGTGCCAGCAGCCTGGACCCGAAGGACACCGGGGAGCTGTTTTTT. The whole variable domain, filled in from reference TRBV11-2 and TRBJ2-2, reads EAGVAQSPRYKIIEKRQSVAFWCNPISGHATLYWYQQILGQGPKLLIQFQNNGVVDDSQLPKDRFSAERLKGVDSTLKIQPAKLEDSAVYLCASSLDPKDTGELFFGEGSRLTVL.

The chain uses TRBV4-1 and TRBJ2-7; TRBD2 aligns across 8 bases. The V and J ends lost 1 base and 4 bases, in that order; junction bases with no gene match: 6. The CDR3 extends over 15 amino acids. Germline CDR1 reads MGHRA; CDR2 reads YSYEKL. CDR3 DNA: TGCGCCAGCAGCCAAGTGGAGTTAGCGGGATACGAGCAGTACTTC. Translating gives CASSQVELAGYEQYF.

V and J are TRBV6-5 and TRBJ1-5, with 7 bases fitting TRBD1. The CDR3 is 13 amino acids. V was pared by 7 bases and J by 4 bases, with 4 bases of the junction left unmatched. Germline V gene lookup returns CDR1 MNHEY and CDR2 SVGAGI. The CDR3 DNA reads TGTGCCAGCACCTCGGACAGGAATCAGCCCCAGCATTTT. Its protein is CASTSDRNQPQHF.

This chain links TRBV6-5 with TRBJ1-2; unclear D gene. This CDR3 comprises 13 residues. V was trimmed by 4 bases and J by 5 bases, leaving 11 bases between them. In germline, CDR1 is MNHEY, CDR2 SVGAGI. The DNA for the CDR3 is TGTGCCAGCAGTTTGAGCGGTGCGTATGGCTACACCTTC. Translation gives CASSLSGAYGYTF.

The V gene is TRBV19, the J gene TRBJ1-5; D is possibly TRBD1 (5 bases). The germline V gene has CDR1 LNHDA and CDR2 SQIVND (reference sequence). Trimming pared 6 bases from V and 2 bases from J, leaving 14 bases between. The CDR3 contains 15 residues. CDR3 sequence (DNA): TGTGCCAGTAGCCTCAACAGGTTTGGCAATCAGCCCCAGCATTTT. This gives the protein CASSLNRFGNQPQHF.

The J gene is TRBJ1-1, the V gene TRBV6-1; D is uncertain. The V gene lost 1 base and the J gene lost 5 bases, with 8 bases spanning the gap. CDR3 length: 13 amino acids. Germline lookup yields CDR1 MNHNS and CDR2 SASEGT. This CDR3 is CASSEGGWTEAFF. In DNA, the CDR3 is TGTGCCAGCAGTGAAGGGGGTTGGACTGAAGCTTTCTTT.

The rearrangement links TRBV6-6 to TRBJ2-3; maybe TRBD1 (6 bases). The CDR3 sequence is 15 residues long. Germline values: CDR1 MNHNY, CDR2 SVGAGI (reference sequence). V gave up 6 bases and J gave up 6 bases, with 19 bases separating them. The CDR3 DNA reads TGTGCCAGCAGGGTTAAAGGGGGAAAACGGGATACGCAGTATTTT. Residues: CASRVKGGKRDTQYF.

The CDR3: CATSLGQGARTGELFF. For the CDR3, the DNA is TGTGCCACCAGCCTGGGACAGGGGGCGAGGACCGGGGAGCTGTTTTTT. The chain couples TRBV24-1 to TRBJ2-2; 12 positions match TRBD1. CDR3 length: 16 residues. Germline V gives CDR1 KGHDR, CDR2 SFDVKD. J lost 5 bases, V lost 7 bases, and 7 bases had no gene match.